The rows below give T cell receptor beta chains drawn from one sample of a study of shared T cell receptors in the human thymus. TCRdb keeps only in-frame clones here, not all; method: immunoSEQ multiplex PCR. This table holds about 660,000 clones, about 87% found once. The sample also formed part of further work on human thymus T cells.

Sequenced sample: thymocytes. The receptor source for this set is a boy in the first two years of life with a congenital heart defect. Both conserved end residues are part of each CDR3. The D gene is left open where the match is weak. Size is stated for part of the rows, as once, few or many counts, or as a class when the clone is expanded.

size	V	D	J	DNA	CDR3
.	TRBV5-1	TRBD1	TRBJ2-2	TGCGCCAGCAGCTTGGCACCCCAGGGGGCCGGGAACACCGGGGAGCTGTTTTTT	CASSLAPQGAGNTGELFF
.	TRBV2	TRBD1	TRBJ1-2	TGTGCCAGCAAAGCCGGACAGGGGGCCTCTAACTATGGCTACACCTTC	CASKAGQGASNYGYTF
.	TRBV15	TRBD2	TRBJ2-3	TGTGCCACCAGCAGAGGAATAGCGGGGGAGTCAGATACGCAGTATTTT	CATSRGIAGESDTQYF
.	TRBV4-3	.	TRBJ2-2	TGCGCCAGCAGCCAAGTTTTAGGGGGCACCGGGGAGCTGTTTTTT	CASSQVLGGTGELFF
.	TRBV11-3	.	TRBJ2-7	TGTGCCAGCAGCTTAGGACCAGGGGCAAATTCCTACGAGCAGTACTTC	CASSLGPGANSYEQYF
once	TRBV11-3	.	TRBJ1-5	TGTGCCGCTCCCACTCGGGTCTATAGCAATCAGCCCCAGCATTTT	CAAPTRVYSNQPQHF
.	TRBV9	TRBD1	TRBJ2-5	TGTGCCAGCAGCGTTCGGACAGGGGGGGCTTCGACCCAGTACTTC	CASSVRTGGASTQYF
.	TRBV7-2	.	TRBJ2-3	TGTGCCAGCAGCCCCAGGAGGGGCGCAGATACGCAGTATTTT	CASSPRRGADTQYF
.	TRBV19	.	TRBJ1-2	TGTGCCAGTAGACCCAGGCAGTCGTATGGCTACACCTTC	CASRPRQSYGYTF
.	TRBV10-3	.	TRBJ2-5	TGTGCCATCAGTGAAGGCGGAGCGCTAGAGACCCAGTACTTC	CAISEGGALETQYF
.	TRBV9	.	TRBJ2-3	TGTGCCAGCAGCGTACAGGAACCACCAGATACGCAGTATTTT	CASSVQEPPDTQYF